Listed below are T cell receptor beta chains from one sample, sequenced in a study of a mutant IDH1 vaccine in newly diagnosed glioma. Measured with immunoSEQ multiplex PCR; TCRdb has only the in-frame clones, and not every one. Among approximately 32,000 clones, over 85% were seen once, and the ten largest hold 2% to 2.5%. No cognate antigen is known for these TCRs. Source: PBMCs, taken from a glioma patient whose treatment included an IDH1 peptide vaccine. The receptors were gathered from a middle-aged man with glioma. Each CDR3 is given with its conserved first and last residue. D genes are given only for firm matches. A row's size may be missing; if present it is once, few, many or a size class.

cdr3_nt cdr3_aa v_call d_call clone_size j_call
TGTGCCAGCTCCCACAACAGGGGGCCCAATCAGCCCCAGCATTTT CASSHNRGPNQPQHF TRBV18 TRBD1 . TRBJ1-5
TGCGCCAGCAGCTTACCGACAGGTGGGACTGAAGCTTTCTTT CASSLPTGGTEAFF TRBV5-1 . . TRBJ1-1
TGTGCCAGCAGACCCACAGGGGGCTCAGGTGAAGCTTTCTTT CASRPTGGSGEAFF TRBV5-8 TRBD1 few TRBJ1-1
TGTGCCAGCAGTGGGGCCGGGACAGGGACGGCCGGGGAGCTGTTTTTT CASSGAGTGTAGELFF TRBV6-1 TRBD1 . TRBJ2-2
TGTGCCAGCAGCCAAGGTCAGGGGGCGGACTATGGCTACACCTTC CASSQGQGADYGYTF TRBV4-2 TRBD1 . TRBJ1-2
TGTGCCAGCAGTTACTCGGGGTCGGGTATGAACACTGAAGCTTTCTTT CASSYSGSGMNTEAFF TRBV6-6 . once TRBJ1-1
TGTGCCAGCAGCCTCGGACTTGCCACCGGGGAGCTGTTTTTT CASSLGLATGELFF TRBV7-2 . . TRBJ2-2
TGTGCCAGCAGTCCTGACATCCAAATCTCACCCCTCCACTTT CASSPDIQISPLHF TRBV6-5 . . TRBJ1-6
TGTGCCAGCAGCTTAGACGAGCGGGGGGGCCAAAATGAGCAGTTCTTC CASSLDERGGQNEQFF TRBV7-2 TRBD2 . TRBJ2-1
TGTGCCAGCAGTTCTCACTACAATGAGCAGTTCTTC CASSSHYNEQFF TRBV6-5 . once TRBJ2-1
TGTGCCATCAGCCCCCCGAACACCGGGGAGCTGTTTTTT CAISPPNTGELFF TRBV10-3 . . TRBJ2-2
TGTGCCAGCAGGTCGACAGGGGTGGAGACCCAGTACTTC CASRSTGVETQYF TRBV28 TRBD1 . TRBJ2-5
TGTGCCAGCACCGTACAGGGGGCCGGTAACACCATATATTTT CASTVQGAGNTIYF TRBV28 TRBD1 once TRBJ1-3
TGTGCCAGCAGCTCACGAAGAGGGTTGGGACAGGGAGCAGTTGAGCAGTTCTTC CASSSRRGLGQGAVEQFF TRBV9 TRBD1 . TRBJ2-1
TGTGCCAGCAGCTTGCGGGGCAACTATGGCTACACCTTC CASSLRGNYGYTF TRBV5-4 . . TRBJ1-2
TGTGCCAGCAGCTTAGGTCACGGTGGGCAGGGTTTGATGAACACTGAAGCTTTCTTT CASSLGHGGQGLMNTEAFF TRBV11-2 . . TRBJ1-1
TGTGCCAGCAGTGACAGACAGACAGGCGGAGGCTACACCTTC CASSDRQTGGGYTF TRBV6-1 . . TRBJ1-2
TGTGCCAGCAGCTTGATTAGCGGGGGGCCGCAAGAGACCCAGTACTTC CASSLISGGPQETQYF TRBV5-4 TRBD2 . TRBJ2-5
TGTGCCAGCAGCCGCGGGAGGGGGGATGAGCAGTTCTTC CASSRGRGDEQFF TRBV4-2 TRBD2 once TRBJ2-1
TGTGCCAGCAGCTTAGCTCCAGGGCTTGGCTATGGCTACACCTTC CASSLAPGLGYGYTF TRBV7-2 . few TRBJ1-2
TGTGCCAGCAGCTTAGAGGGACTAGCGGGGGGAAGCACAGATACGCAGTATTTT CASSLEGLAGGSTDTQYF TRBV7-2 TRBD2 . TRBJ2-3
TGTGCCATCAACCCTAACGAGATGGAGGGAGGTGAGCAGTTCTTC CAINPNEMEGGEQFF TRBV10-3 . . TRBJ2-1
TGCGCCAGCAGCGAAGGGGGGTTCGGGATGAACACTGAAGCTTTCTTT CASSEGGFGMNTEAFF TRBV5-1 . . TRBJ1-1
TGCGCCAGCAGCCAAGATCGAGTCCTCGACGGCACACACAAGCAGACCCAGTACTTC CASSQDRVLDGTHKQTQYF TRBV4-1 . . TRBJ2-5
TGTGCCACCAGCAGAGTCCCGACTAGCGGGAGCTCCTACGAGCAGTACTTC CATSRVPTSGSSYEQYF TRBV15 TRBD2 . TRBJ2-7
TGTGCCAGCAGTGAAGGACTAGCGGGAAATGAGCAGTTCTTC CASSEGLAGNEQFF TRBV2 TRBD2 . TRBJ2-1
TGTGCCAGCAGGGGGATCGGAGGAAAGGAAAAACTGTTTTTT CASRGIGGKEKLFF TRBV6-1 . once TRBJ1-4
TGTGCCATCAGTGAGATTAAGGGGACTAACTATGGCTACACCTTC CAISEIKGTNYGYTF TRBV10-3 . . TRBJ1-2
TGTGCCAGCTCACGGGACAGGATACACACAGATACGCAGTATTTT CASSRDRIHTDTQYF TRBV18 TRBD1 . TRBJ2-3
TGTGCCAGCAGTTACCAGGAGGTTCCCGGGGAGCTGTTTTTT CASSYQEVPGELFF TRBV6-5 . few TRBJ2-2
TGTGCTAGCAGCTTAGCGGCAGCGGCTTCCTACGAGCAGTACTTC CASSLAAAASYEQYF TRBV7-7 . . TRBJ2-7
TGTGCCATCAGTGAGCCGAAACAGACAGGGGGCACTGAAGCTTTCTTT CAISEPKQTGGTEAFF TRBV10-3 TRBD1 . TRBJ1-1
TGTGCCAGCGCCTCGGGGGGACTAGACCTACGCACCAATGAGCAGTTCTTC CASASGGLDLRTNEQFF TRBV9 TRBD2 . TRBJ2-1
TGTGCCAGCAGCTTAGGGCTAGCGGGGGGGCCAACCTACAATGAGCAGTTCTTC CASSLGLAGGPTYNEQFF TRBV13 TRBD2 . TRBJ2-1
TGTGCCAGCAGCGGACCGCGCTATGGCTACACCTTC CASSGPRYGYTF TRBV28 . . TRBJ1-2
TGCAGTGCTAGTTCAGATACGCAGTATTTT CSASSDTQYF TRBV20-1 . . TRBJ2-3
TGTGCCAGCAGTTTGGCCGGGACGGCTCCGAACACCGGGGAGCTGTTTTTT CASSLAGTAPNTGELFF TRBV27 . . TRBJ2-2
TGTGCCAGTAGTTGGTCAGGGGGCCTCACTGAAGCTTTCTTT CASSWSGGLTEAFF TRBV19 TRBD1 . TRBJ1-1
TGTGCCAGCAGCGGGGGGTTCCCCTCTGGAAACACCATATATTTT CASSGGFPSGNTIYF TRBV14 . . TRBJ1-3
TGTGCCAGCAGTTCTTTCGTTAACACTGAAGCTTTCTTT CASSSFVNTEAFF TRBV27 . . TRBJ1-1
TGTGCCAGCAGTGACTTGGCGGGCACAGATACGCAGTATTTT CASSDLAGTDTQYF TRBV6-4 . . TRBJ2-3
TGTGCCAGCAGCATAGAGGGGGGGCGCCATCCTCGAACCGGGGAGCTGTTTTTT CASSIEGGRHPRTGELFF TRBV21-1 . . TRBJ2-2
TGTGCCTGTTACACAGGGGCACCACCCCTCCACTTT CACYTGAPPLHF TRBV30 TRBD1 . TRBJ1-6
TGTGCCAGCAGCCCCTGGGGGGGGGCGGAGAACACTGAAGCTTTCTTT CASSPWGGAENTEAFF TRBV4-2 . medium-sized TRBJ1-1
TGCGCCAGCAGCCAAGAACGAGGATTAGACACTGAAGCTTTCTTT CASSQERGLDTEAFF TRBV4-3 . . TRBJ1-1
TGTGCCCGAGGGACAGGGGGTGAAAAACTGTTTTTT CARGTGGEKLFF TRBV30 TRBD1 . TRBJ1-4
TGTGCCAGCAGTTTATTACTAGCGGGGGAAGACAATGAGCAGTTCTTC CASSLLLAGEDNEQFF TRBV28 TRBD2 . TRBJ2-1
TGTGCCAGCAGCAAAATTGTTGGTGGAGACAGAAGCTCTGGGGCCAACGTCCTGACTTTC CASSKIVGGDRSSGANVLTF TRBV21-1 . once TRBJ2-6
TGTGCCAGCAGCTTGGAGACCTACAATGAGCAGTTCTTC CASSLETYNEQFF TRBV5-6 . . TRBJ2-1
TGTGCCAGTAGTATAGGAGGGGGGACGAACACTGAAGCTTTCTTT CASSIGGGTNTEAFF TRBV19 . . TRBJ1-1
TGTGCCAGCATGAACTCTTGGGGGAGCTCCTACGAGCAGTACTTC CASMNSWGSSYEQYF TRBV21-1 . . TRBJ2-7
TGTGCCAGCGGTAATCTACAGGGGCAGTTCTTC CASGNLQGQFF TRBV6-5 . . TRBJ2-1
TGTGCCAGCAGCTTGGTGGTTGAGGGATGGAGAAACACCATATATTTT CASSLVVEGWRNTIYF TRBV5-5 . . TRBJ1-3
TGTGCCAGCTCACAAACGACAGGGATTGGGGCCGGGGAGCTGTTTTTT CASSQTTGIGAGELFF TRBV18 TRBD1 . TRBJ2-2
TGCGCCAGCAGCCCGACATGGACTAGCGGGAGATGGGAAGATACGCAGTATTTT CASSPTWTSGRWEDTQYF TRBV5-1 TRBD2 . TRBJ2-3
TGTGCCAGCAGGCCTAAGGGGACCCCCCTTCATCAGCCCCAGCATTTT CASRPKGTPLHQPQHF TRBV28 . . TRBJ1-5
TGTGCCAGCAGCCCATTATCGCAGTACAATGAGCAGTTCTTC CASSPLSQYNEQFF TRBV7-9 . . TRBJ2-1
TGTGCCAGCAGCGTAGCTACCGACGGGCGCCCCGGCACAGATACGCAGTATTTT CASSVATDGRPGTDTQYF TRBV9 . . TRBJ2-3